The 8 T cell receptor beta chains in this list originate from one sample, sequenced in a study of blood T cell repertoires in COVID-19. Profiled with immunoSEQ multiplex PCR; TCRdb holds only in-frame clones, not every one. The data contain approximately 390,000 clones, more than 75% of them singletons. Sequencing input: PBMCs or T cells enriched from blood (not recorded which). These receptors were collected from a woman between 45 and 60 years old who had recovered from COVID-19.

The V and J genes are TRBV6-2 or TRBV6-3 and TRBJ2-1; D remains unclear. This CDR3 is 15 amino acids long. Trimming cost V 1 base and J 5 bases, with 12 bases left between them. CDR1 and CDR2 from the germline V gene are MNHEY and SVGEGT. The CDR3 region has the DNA TGTGCCAGCAGTTACTTATCCTTATCGGACAATGAGCAGTTCTTC. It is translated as CASSYLSLSDNEQFF.

For the CDR3, the DNA is TGTGCCAGCAGCTTAGTGGGCGGGGGGGGCTCCTACGAGCAGTACTTC. Amino acids: CASSLVGGGGSYEQYF. The chain carries TRBV7-8 and TRBJ2-7; 9 nucleotides align to TRBD2. The ends lost 1 base at V and 0 bases at J; junction bases unmatched: 4. This CDR3 contains 16 residues. CDR1 and CDR2 from the germline V gene are SGHVS and FQNEAQ. The variable domain in full, completed from reference TRBV7-8 and TRBJ2-7, reads GAGVSQSPRYKVAKRGQDVALRCDPISGHVSLFWYQQALGQGPEFLTYFQNEAQLDKSGLPSDRFFAERPEGSVSTLKIQRTQQEDSAVYLCASSLVGGGGSYEQYFGPGTRLTVT.

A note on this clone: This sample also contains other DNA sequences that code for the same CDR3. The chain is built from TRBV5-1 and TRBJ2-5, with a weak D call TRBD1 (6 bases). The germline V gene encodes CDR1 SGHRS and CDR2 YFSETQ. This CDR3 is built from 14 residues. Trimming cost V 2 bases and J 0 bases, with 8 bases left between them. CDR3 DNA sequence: TGCGCCAGCAGCTTACAGGGAAACCAAGAGACCCAGTACTTC. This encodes CASSLQGNQETQYF. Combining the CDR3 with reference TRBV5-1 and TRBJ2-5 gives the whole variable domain KAGVTQTPRYLIKTRGQQVTLSCSPISGHRSVSWYQQTPGQGLQFLFEYFSETQRNKGNFPGRFSGRQFSNSRSEMNVSTLELGDSALYLCASSLQGNQETQYFGPGTRLLVL.

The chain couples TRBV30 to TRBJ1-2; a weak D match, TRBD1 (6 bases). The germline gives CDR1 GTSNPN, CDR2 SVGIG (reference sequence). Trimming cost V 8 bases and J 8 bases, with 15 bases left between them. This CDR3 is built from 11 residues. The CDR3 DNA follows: TGTGCCGGGGGGCGGGCGCGGGGCTACACCTTC. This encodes CAGGRARGYTF.

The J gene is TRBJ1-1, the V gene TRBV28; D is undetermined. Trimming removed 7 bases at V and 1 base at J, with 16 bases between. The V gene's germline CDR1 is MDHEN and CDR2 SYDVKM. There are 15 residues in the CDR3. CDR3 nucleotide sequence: TGTGCCAGCAACTTCCTGGGGAGGCAGAACACTGAAGCTTTCTTT. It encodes CASNFLGRQNTEAFF. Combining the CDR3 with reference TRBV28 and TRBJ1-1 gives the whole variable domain DVKVTQSSRYLVKRTGEKVFLECVQDMDHENMFWYRQDPGLGLRLIYFSYDVKMKEKGDIPEGYSVSREKKERFSLILESASTNQTSMYLCASNFLGRQNTEAFFGQGTRLTVV.

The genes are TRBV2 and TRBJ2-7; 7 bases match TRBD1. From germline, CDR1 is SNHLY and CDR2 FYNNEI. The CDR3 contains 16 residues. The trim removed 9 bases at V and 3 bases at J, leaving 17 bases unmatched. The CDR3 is CASTSALTGSGYEQYF. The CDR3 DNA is TGTGCCAGTACCTCGGCGCTGACAGGGTCGGGCTACGAGCAGTACTTC.

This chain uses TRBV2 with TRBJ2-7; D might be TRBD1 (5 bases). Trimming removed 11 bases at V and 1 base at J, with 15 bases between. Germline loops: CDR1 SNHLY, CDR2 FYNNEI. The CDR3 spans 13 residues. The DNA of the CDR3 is TGTGCCTTCCGAACAGACAGTTCCTACGAGCAGTACTTC. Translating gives CAFRTDSSYEQYF. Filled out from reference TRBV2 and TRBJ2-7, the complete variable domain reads EPEVTQTPSHQVTQMGQEVILRCVPISNHLYFYWYRQILGQKVEFLVSFYNNEISEKSEIFDDQFSVERPDGSNFTLKIRSTKLEDSAMYFCAFRTDSSYEQYFGPGTRLTVT.

This chain's CDR3 is CASSSRVLTGIIGNTIYF. The CDR3 DNA reads TGTGCCAGCAGCTCCAGGGTTTTAACGGGTATTATTGGAAACACCATATATTTT. The chain recombines TRBV7-2 with TRBJ1-3; the D gene is possibly TRBD1 (5 bases). The CDR3 consists of 18 residues. Germline V CDR1 and CDR2: SGHTA, FQGNSA. Trimming took off 4 bases at V and 3 bases at J, with 22 bases between the two ends.